Listed below are T cell receptor beta chains from one sample, sequenced in a study of blood T cells in healthy people across ages. A single record per CDR3 protein comes from TCRdb applying MiXCR to the 5' RACE reads. The table includes around 750,000 distinct CDR3 sequences, 53% detected once. Sequencing input: blood. These receptors were collected from a man of 80 years or more in good health. Each CDR3 is given with its conserved first and last residue.

j_call: TRBJ1-6; v_call: TRBV20-1; cdr3_aa: CSAYHRGSSYNSPLHF
j_call: TRBJ1-2; v_call: TRBV20-1; cdr3_aa: CSASQGGRVGYTF
j_call: TRBJ2-7; v_call: TRBV20-1; cdr3_aa: CSAPPGQGASYEQYF
j_call: TRBJ2-1; v_call: TRBV18; cdr3_aa: CASSPATGGSYNEQFF
j_call: TRBJ2-3; v_call: TRBV7-2; cdr3_aa: CASSKRMISGRRVVGSTQYF
j_call: TRBJ1-1; v_call: TRBV6-5; cdr3_aa: CASSYSAMTTEAFF
j_call: TRBJ2-1; v_call: TRBV12-3/TRBV12-4; cdr3_aa: CASSLEVRVGNEQFF
j_call: .; v_call: TRBV24-1; cdr3_aa: CATSAGTGYEQYF
j_call: TRBJ2-5; v_call: TRBV5-1; cdr3_aa: CASSLTGAGPQETQYF
j_call: TRBJ1-2; v_call: TRBV7-2; cdr3_aa: CASSPFEGTNYGYTF
j_call: TRBJ1-1; v_call: TRBV10-3; cdr3_aa: CAISELLTGSPTEAFF